Here is one T cell receptor (beta chain) with its context. The V gene's germline CDR1 is SSHAT and CDR2 FNYEAQ (reference sequence). This CDR3 comprises 18 residues. V was pared by 5 bases and J by 2 bases, with 16 bases of the junction left unmatched. This sample was taken from a study of blood T cell repertoires in COVID-19. The overall study: Spain, Italy and the United States supplied samples that represented acute and convalescent COVID-19.

TCRdb's copy holds only in-frame clones and misses some; the assay was immunoSEQ multiplex PCR. The data contain 450,000 or so clones, roughly 90% of them seen just once; the ten biggest clones take up 0.7% to 1%. The clonotype originates from a man aged 18 to 30 with COVID-19, enrolled during active disease. Specimen: peripheral blood. The gene calls are TRBV7-7 and TRBJ2-5, with 8 bases identical to TRBD1. The CDR3 protein is CASSRRPGTGMNQETQYF. In DNA, the CDR3 is TGTGCCAGCAGCCGACGTCCCGGGACAGGAATGAATCAAGAGACCCAGTACTTC. Supplemented by reference TRBV7-7 and TRBJ2-5, the full variable domain reads GAGVSQSPRYKVTKRGQDVTLRCDPISSHATLYWYQQALGQGPEFLTYFNYEAQPDKSGLPSDRFSAERPEGSISTLTIQRTEQRDSAMYRCASSRRPGTGMNQETQYFGPGTRLLVL.